The clone carrying this T cell receptor (beta chain) was recorded once. The time point here: after dendritic cell vaccination, including at tumor progression/relapse. The CDR3 consists of 11 residues. V was shortened by 7 bases and J by 4 bases, with 8 bases between the two germline ends. CDR1 is MGHRA, CDR2 YSYEKL, per germline. This sample is part of a study of glioma-infiltrating T cells after dendritic cell vaccination. Study information: Dendritic cell vaccination trial patients had either newly diagnosed or recurrent glioblastoma. Autologous tumor lysate-pulsed dendritic cell vaccination was given between about 2003 and 2013.

The PCR used 60 V beta and 13 J beta primers. The table came from immunoSEQ multiplex PCR; TCRdb's copy has only in-frame clones and leaves some out. The table has 90,000 or so clones, more than 80% seen once. This TCR derives from a human donor with glioblastoma. The chain couples TRBV4-1 to TRBJ2-7, with D possibly matching TRBD2 (6 bases). Material: blood, obtained after dendritic cell vaccination. The CDR3 loop is CASKGTYEQYF. CDR3 bases: TGCGCCAGCAAGGGGACTTACGAGCAGTACTTC.